One and the same sample provided the 26 T cell receptor beta chains below, sequenced in a study of blood T cells in healthy people across ages (dated by TCRdb to 2014 to 2015). The method was 5' RACE. The second PCR ran for about 6 to 11 cycles and used a J-beta primer mix along with a sample-barcoded 5' primer. TCRdb trimmed the raw reads at Q25, called clones with MiXCR and kept productive beta chains. CDR3 protein sequences are deduplicated, and each keeps its most common genes and DNA. The sample table contains around 1,800,000 distinct CDR3 sequences; only one count was recorded for more than 35% of them. Of the sample, more than 20% is held by the ten largest clones. Sequenced sample: blood. The receptors originated from a human donor in good health.

The chain employs TRBV5-1 and TRBJ1-4; no firm D call. Germline assignment: CDR1 SGHRS and CDR2 YFSETQ. This CDR3 has 15 amino acids. The V and J ends lost 3 bases and 6 bases respectively, with 15 bases between them. The CDR3 sequence is CASSSSSGLDEKLFF. The CDR3 region has the DNA TGCGCCAGCAGCTCATCGTCGGGCTTGGATGAAAAACTGTTTTTT.

This clonotype appeared a few times. The chain carries TRBV7-2 and TRBJ2-3; TRBD2 might be the D (5 bases). V was shortened by 1 base and J by 8 bases, with 16 bases between the two germline ends. Per the germline V gene, CDR1 is SGHTA and CDR2 is FQGNSA. This CDR3 contains 15 residues. The CDR3 region is CASSLDPDKAGTQYF. The CDR3 DNA sequence: TGTGCCAGCAGCTTAGACCCAGATAAGGCGGGTACGCAGTATTTT. The entire variable domain, with the rest obtained from reference TRBV7-2 and TRBJ2-3, is as follows: GAGVSQSPSNKVTEKGKDVELRCDPISGHTALYWYRQSLGQGLEFLIYFQGNSAPDKSGLPSDRFSAERTGGSVSTLTIQRTQQEDSAVYLCASSLDPDKAGTQYFGPGTRLTVL.

V and J are TRBV24-1 and TRBJ2-1, with D hard to call. The CDR3 loop spans 11 amino acids. V lost 5 bases to trimming and J lost 11 bases, with 9 bases between them. Looked up from germline, CDR1 is KGHDR and CDR2 is SFDVKD. The DNA of the CDR3 is TGTGCCACCAGTGTGGGTGGTAAGCAGTTCTTC. It yields the protein CATSVGGKQFF.

The J gene is TRBJ1-1, the V gene TRBV5-1, with D tentatively TRBD1 (5 bases). V dropped 0 bases and J dropped 1 base, with 10 bases sitting between them. CDR3 size: 15 residues. Germline V gene lookup returns CDR1 SGHRS and CDR2 YFSETQ. In DNA form, the CDR3 reads TGCGCCAGCAGCTTGGTCATGGGGGAGAACACTGAAGCTTTCTTT. Its protein product is CASSLVMGENTEAFF.

This clonotype has a single count. Likely a read error: the CDR3 ends without its conserved phenylalanine or tryptophan. V gene TRBV5-1 combines with J gene TRBJ2-7, with 9 bases matching TRBD1. Germline V lookup: CDR1 SGHRS, CDR2 YFSETQ. CDR3 length: 19 residues. The junction had 13 bases not matched to a gene; V was cut back by 0 bases and J by 0 bases. CDR3 DNA: TGCGCCAGCAGCTTGGAGTTCCCGGGACAGGGAGCAGACTCCTACGAGCAGTACTAC. This sequence encodes CASSLEFPGQGADSYEQYY.

This clonotype was recorded a few times. The rearrangement uses TRBV6-5 and TRBJ2-5; 9 bases line up with TRBD2. This CDR3 spans 15 amino acids. CDR1 is MNHEY, CDR2 SVGAGI, per germline. V was clipped by 6 bases and J by 5 bases; unmatched bases: 10. CDR3 amino acids: CASSPGLALLETQYF. The CDR3 DNA reads as TGTGCCAGCAGCCCGGGACTAGCCCTCCTGGAGACCCAGTACTTC.

This clonotype was observed a handful of times. The chain is built from TRBV12-3 or TRBV12-4 and TRBJ2-7; possible D gene TRBD2, 5 bases. The CDR3 extends over 16 amino acids. Trimming stripped 0 bases from V and 3 bases from J, with 15 bases between. As DNA, the CDR3 is TGTGCCAGCAGTTTAGCGGGAGCAGGAGTCCTCTACGAGCAGTACTTC. Its translation: CASSLAGAGVLYEQYF.

The chain is built from TRBV20-1 and TRBJ2-1, with 7 nucleotides matching TRBD2. Germline values: CDR1 DFQATT, CDR2 SNEGSKA (reference sequence). The CDR3 loop spans 14 amino acids. The CDR3 DNA is TGCAGCCCAAGGGACTACTCTCGGGGCAATGAGCAGTTCTTC. Its translation: CSPRDYSRGNEQFF.

The chain employs TRBV5-1 and TRBJ2-7; 7 bases are a match to TRBD1. Gene TRBJ2-5 matches the end of the DNA better, so the J call may be wrong. This CDR3 comprises 16 residues. Germline-derived CDR1 and CDR2 are SGHRS and YFSETQ. The CDR3 is CASSLAKGAPQETQYF. The CDR3 DNA reads as TGCGCCAGCAGCTTGGCCAAGGGGGCGCCACAAGAGACCCAGTACTTC.

Note on this clonotype: Being one base from a much bigger clone, this may be a read error. V is TRBV7-9 and J is TRBJ1-2; D ambiguous. The CDR3 runs 13 residues. Trimming removed 2 bases at V and 4 bases at J, with 8 bases between. Germline V gives CDR1 SEHNR, CDR2 FQNEAQ (reference sequence). The CDR3 DNA follows: TGTGCCAGCAGCTTACCAGAGGGCTATGGCTACACCTTC. Protein: CASSLPEGYGYTF.

This clonotype was recorded a few times. The chain joins TRBV10-3 to TRBJ2-7; 9 bases fit TRBD1. This CDR3 spans 14 amino acids. Trimming removed 1 base from V and 4 bases from J; junction bases left unmatched: 2. Looked up from germline, CDR1 is ENHRY and CDR2 is SYGVKD. The CDR3 DNA follows: TGTGCCATCAGTGAGTGGACAGGGGTGTACGAGCAGTACTTC. Encoded protein: CAISEWTGVYEQYF.

The rearrangement uses TRBV6-1 and TRBJ2-1; no clear D. Germline loops: CDR1 MNHNS, CDR2 SASEGT. This CDR3 region has 13 residues. Trimming removed 6 bases at V and 10 bases at J, with 16 bases between. The CDR3 spells CASSLDMGYEQFF. CDR3 nucleotides: TGTGCCAGCAGCCTCGACATGGGGTACGAGCAGTTCTTC.

The rearrangement uses TRBV7-9 and TRBJ1-1; D is unresolved. Germline V gives CDR1 SEHNR, CDR2 FQNEAQ (reference sequence). CDR3 length: 15 amino acids. Between the trimmed V and J ends, which lost 0 bases and 1 base, there was a span of 9 bases. CDR3 sequence reads: CASSLALSQNTEAFF. In nucleotides, the CDR3 is TGTGCCAGCAGCTTAGCGCTGTCGCAGAACACTGAAGCTTTCTTT.

This clonotype turned up a few times. The chain couples TRBV7-2 to TRBJ2-1, with 7 bases fitting TRBD1. Per the germline V gene, CDR1 is SGHTA and CDR2 is FQGNSA. The CDR3 has 13 residues. The trim removed 1 base at V and 12 bases at J, leaving 6 bases unmatched. CDR3 region: CASSLEPNRGQFF. For the CDR3, the DNA is TGTGCCAGCAGCTTAGAGCCCAACAGGGGGCAGTTCTTC.

The chain is built from TRBV11-2 and TRBJ2-1; TRBD2 aligns across 7 bases. The J segment lost 8 bases and the V segment lost 5 bases, leaving 12 bases of the junction unmatched. CDR1 and CDR2 (germline): SGHAT, FQNNGV. CDR3 size: 15 residues. The CDR3 loop is CASSAGLVAADEQFF. The DNA of the CDR3 is TGTGCCAGCAGCGCCGGACTAGTCGCAGCCGATGAGCAGTTCTTC. Looking up the rest from reference TRBV11-2 and TRBJ2-1 gives the full variable domain: EAGVAQSPRYKIIEKRQSVAFWCNPISGHATLYWYQQILGQGPKLLIQFQNNGVVDDSQLPKDRFSAERLKGVDSTLKIQPAKLEDSAVYLCASSAGLVAADEQFFGPGTRLTVL.

V gene TRBV6-1 combines with J gene TRBJ2-3; 12 bases line up with TRBD1. The CDR3 contains 15 residues. Looked up from germline, CDR1 is MNHNS and CDR2 is SASEGT. J lost 6 bases, V lost 4 bases, and 5 bases had no gene match. CDR3 sequence (DNA): TGTGCCAGCAGTGCCCGGGACAGGGGGCTTGATACGCAGTATTTT. It is translated as CASSARDRGLDTQYF.

This clonotype was observed a handful of times. The chain employs TRBV10-3 and TRBJ2-7; a possible D gene is TRBD1 (5 bases). The CDR3 is made up of 13 amino acids. Germline V gives CDR1 ENHRY, CDR2 SYGVKD. With 4 bases removed from V and 2 bases from J, the gap between germline ends came to 9 bases. The CDR3 region is CAISGQGPYEQYF. The CDR3 DNA reads TGTGCCATCAGTGGGCAGGGCCCCTACGAGCAGTACTTC.

This clonotype occurred a few times. V gene TRBV5-4 combines with J gene TRBJ1-2; 7 bases fit TRBD1. The germline V gene has CDR1 SGHNT and CDR2 YYREEE (reference sequence). With 5 bases clipped from V and 4 bases from J, the junction kept 8 bases outside the gene matches. The CDR3 extends over 14 amino acids. CDR3 in DNA: TGTGCCAGCAGATTAAACGACAGGGCCTATGGCTACACCTTC. Its translation is CASRLNDRAYGYTF.

The chain has TRBV29-1 and TRBJ1-6; no clear D gene. Looked up from germline, CDR1 is SQVTM and CDR2 is ANQGSEA. Trimming shortened V by 6 bases and J by 4 bases, and 10 bases separated the two germline ends. The CDR3 length is 13 residues. CDR3 nucleotides: TGCAGCGTCGGAGATAAGTATAATTCACCCCTCCACTTT. It translates to CSVGDKYNSPLHF.

The rearrangement uses TRBV20-1 and TRBJ2-1; unclear D gene. With 6 bases removed from V and 5 bases from J, the gap between germline ends came to 14 bases. CDR3 length equals 13 residues. The germline CDR1 and CDR2 sequences are DFQATT and SNEGSKA (reference sequence). CDR3 in amino acids: CSARPGVHNEQFF. DNA of the CDR3: TGCAGTGCCCGTCCGGGTGTTCACAATGAGCAGTTCTTC.

Only a few counts were recorded for this clonotype. The gene calls are TRBV2 and TRBJ2-5; D gene ambiguous. CDR3 length equals 12 residues. CDR1 is SNHLY and CDR2 is FYNNEI in the germline V gene. V was trimmed by 5 bases and J by 5 bases, leaving 9 bases between them. The CDR3 loop is CASSKEIETQYF. The CDR3 region has the DNA TGTGCCAGCAGTAAAGAGATCGAGACCCAGTACTTC.

With respect to this clonotype: A junction boundary mismatches the germline segment, possibly from a read error. This chain joins TRBV6-6 and TRBJ2-1; TRBD2 matches 7 bases. The end of the DNA is better explained by TRBJ2-7, so the J call may be wrong. The CDR3 is 17 amino acids. From germline, CDR1 is MNHNY and CDR2 SVGAGI (reference sequence). This CDR3 reads CASSYSGVGGVYNEQYF. The DNA of the CDR3 is TGTGCCAGCAGCTACTCGGGGGTGGGGGGGGTCTACAATGAGCAGTACTTC.

V and J are TRBV24-1 and TRBJ2-1, with 8 nucleotides matching TRBD1. Germline trimming cut 3 bases from V and 10 bases from J; bases unmatched to any gene: 22. Germline loops: CDR1 KGHDR, CDR2 SFDVKD. This CDR3 region has 19 residues. CDR3 region: CATSDPTPTGGYLHGEQFF. DNA for the CDR3: TGTGCCACCAGTGATCCCACTCCTACAGGGGGGTACCTACATGGGGAGCAGTTCTTC.

The rearrangement uses TRBV20-1 and TRBJ2-6; D gene uncertain. The CDR3 loop spans 13 amino acids. The germline V gene has CDR1 DFQATT and CDR2 SNEGSKA (reference sequence). Trimming removed 5 bases from V and 2 bases from J, with 7 bases in between. CDR3 protein: CSARQPGANVLTF. CDR3 DNA sequence: TGCAGTGCTCGTCAGCCTGGGGCCAACGTCCTGACTTTC.

In this sample, this clonotype turned up a few times. The chain recombines TRBV6-5 with TRBJ2-7; possibly TRBD2 for D (6 bases). The CDR3 covers 15 residues. Trimming left V 0 bases short and J 2 bases short, with 11 bases between. The germline V gene encodes CDR1 MNHEY and CDR2 SVGAGI. CDR3 nucleotides: TGTGCCAGCAGTTACTCGGCGGGGCCGACCTACGAGCAGTACTTC. Encoded protein: CASSYSAGPTYEQYF.

This clonotype appeared a few times. The chain employs TRBV5-1 and TRBJ2-1; the match to TRBD2 covers 12 bases. V shed 3 bases, J shed 0 bases, and the junction held 7 bases outside the gene matches. This CDR3 comprises 18 residues. The V gene's germline CDR1 is SGHRS and CDR2 YFSETQ. For the CDR3, the DNA is TGCGCCAGCAGCTCGCCGCTAGCGGGGGGGAGCTCCTACAATGAGCAGTTCTTC. Its protein product is CASSSPLAGGSSYNEQFF. Full variable domain (outside the CDR3, taken from reference TRBV5-1 and TRBJ2-1): KAGVTQTPRYLIKTRGQQVTLSCSPISGHRSVSWYQQTPGQGLQFLFEYFSETQRNKGNFPGRFSGRQFSNSRSEMNVSTLELGDSALYLCASSSPLAGGSSYNEQFFGPGTRLTVL.